A single sample gave rise to the 24 T cell receptor beta chains below, sequenced in a study of T cell responses to AZD1222 COVID-19 vaccine (dated by TCRdb to the early 2020s). Read against the paper, the sample's time point label means: about 28 days (+/-7) after the second vaccine dose. The library relied on the immunoSEQ multiplex PCR assay. The table was pulled from immuneACCESS by TCRdb, which kept in-frame rearrangements only. Such tables lose some clones; where checked, under half of the loss comes from unresolved V genes, and the rest has no known cause. This sample comprises 40,000 to 60,000 clones, approximately 86% of them detected only once. The ten largest clones represent 5.5% to 7% of the sample. Sequenced here: peripheral blood, sampled 28 days after the second AZD1222 dose. These receptors originate from an adult who received the AZD1222 COVID-19 vaccine.

The chain joins TRBV6-5 to TRBJ2-7; tentatively, D is TRBD1 (5 bases). Trimming pared 0 bases from V and 0 bases from J, leaving 12 bases between. CDR3 length: 16 residues. CDR1 is MNHEY, CDR2 SVGAGI, per germline. The DNA of the CDR3 is TGTGCCAGCAGTTACTCAGGGGCAGGAAGCTCCTACGAGCAGTACTTC. Its protein product is CASSYSGAGSSYEQYF.

The V gene is TRBV6-5, the J gene TRBJ2-7, with D possibly matching TRBD2 (5 bases). CDR3 length equals 13 residues. Germline V gene data show CDR1 as MNHEY and CDR2 as SVGAGI. V shed 5 bases and J shed 0 bases, with 8 bases lying between them. The CDR3 coding sequence is TGTGCCAGCAGTACGGACTCCTCCTACGAGCAGTACTTC. It specifies CASSTDSSYEQYF.

The CDR3 protein is CASSPPAGGTEAFF. CDR3 sequence (DNA): TGTGCCAGCTCACCACCTGCCGGCGGGACTGAAGCTTTCTTT. V gene TRBV18 combines with J gene TRBJ1-1; D is uncertain. Germline V gives CDR1 KGHSH, CDR2 LQKENI. CDR3 length equals 14 residues. V dropped 0 bases and J dropped 5 bases, with 10 bases sitting between them.

This clone was counted a single time. V and J are TRBV19 and TRBJ2-3; D unresolved. Trimming stripped 3 bases from V and 2 bases from J, with 12 bases between. Germline CDR1 reads LNHDA; CDR2 reads SQIVND (reference sequence). CDR3 length equals 15 residues. CDR3 in amino acids: CASSIKSLNTDTQYF. In DNA form, the CDR3 reads TGTGCCAGTAGTATTAAGAGTCTAAACACAGATACGCAGTATTTT.

The chain uses TRBV29-1 and TRBJ1-1; perhaps TRBD1 as D (5 bases). Trimming pared 6 bases from V and 1 base from J, leaving 15 bases between. In germline, CDR1 is SQVTM, CDR2 ANQGSEA. This CDR3 is built from 14 residues. The CDR3 DNA reads as TGCAGCGTCCCCAAGGGGCAGGGGAACACTGAAGCTTTCTTT. Translating gives CSVPKGQGNTEAFF.

J is TRBJ2-1 and V is TRBV15; D remains ambiguous. The CDR3 is 15 amino acids. The V gene lost 0 bases and the J gene lost 3 bases, with 9 bases spanning the gap. The germline V gene has CDR1 LNHNV and CDR2 YYDKDF (reference sequence). CDR3 in amino acids: CATSREPVYYNEQFF. CDR3 bases: TGTGCCACCAGCAGAGAGCCCGTGTACTACAATGAGCAGTTCTTC.

The rearrangement joins TRBV27 to TRBJ1-1, with 12 bases matching TRBD1. Trimming removed 3 bases from V and 4 bases from J; junction bases left unmatched: 3. The CDR3 length is 15 residues. The germline V gene encodes CDR1 MNHEY and CDR2 SMNVEV (reference sequence). The CDR3 DNA is TGTGCCAGCAGTTTCGGGACAGGGGGCGGCACTGAAGCTTTCTTT. The encoded protein is CASSFGTGGGTEAFF.

This clone appeared a few times. The chain combines TRBV2 with TRBJ2-7; D not certain. V gave up 6 bases and J gave up 0 bases, with 9 bases separating them. CDR3 length: 13 amino acids. Looked up from germline, CDR1 is SNHLY and CDR2 is FYNNEI. The CDR3 is CASSPFASYEQYF. The CDR3 nucleotides read TGTGCCAGCAGCCCCTTTGCCTCCTACGAGCAGTACTTC.

The chain combines TRBV5-4 with TRBJ2-3, with a possible D match to TRBD2 (6 bases). From germline, CDR1 is SGHNT and CDR2 YYREEE (reference sequence). V dropped 0 bases and J dropped 3 bases, with 14 bases sitting between them. CDR3 length: 16 amino acids. The DNA of the CDR3 is TGTGCCAGCAGCTTGGGGGCAGGGAGGTTGACAGATACGCAGTATTTT. It yields the protein CASSLGAGRLTDTQYF. Using reference TRBV5-4 and TRBJ2-3 for the parts outside the CDR3, the full variable domain is ETGVTQSPTHLIKTRGQQVTLRCSSQSGHNTVSWYQQALGQGPQFIFQYYREEENGRGNFPPRFSGLQFPNYSSELNVNALELDDSALYLCASSLGAGRLTDTQYFGPGTRLTVL.

This clone is a singleton in its sample. The chain links TRBV7-6 to TRBJ2-1; D remains ambiguous. The germline CDR1 and CDR2 sequences are SGHVS and FNYEAQ. Between the trimmed V and J ends, which lost 0 bases and 0 bases, there was a span of 12 bases. This CDR3 has 17 amino acids. CDR3 sequence reads: CASSLAPSGGSYNEQFF. The CDR3 region has the DNA TGTGCCAGCAGCTTAGCACCCTCCGGTGGCTCCTACAATGAGCAGTTCTTC.

The rearrangement joins TRBV11-1 to TRBJ2-7; 12 bases map to TRBD2. V lost 4 bases, J lost 7 bases, and 11 bases stayed unmatched. Looked up from germline, CDR1 is SGHAT and CDR2 is FQDESV (reference sequence). The CDR3 loop spans 16 amino acids. The DNA for the CDR3 is TGTGCCAGCAGCTGGGTTTTGACTAGCGGGAGTGGGGAGCAGTACTTC. Its protein product is CASSWVLTSGSGEQYF.

The chain carries TRBV29-1 and TRBJ2-7; D call uncertain. The CDR3 runs 11 residues. Trimming removed 3 bases at V and 2 bases at J, with 5 bases between. From germline, CDR1 is SQVTM and CDR2 ANQGSEA. The CDR3 protein is CSVEVTYEQYF. The CDR3 DNA is TGCAGCGTTGAGGTGACCTACGAGCAGTACTTC.

This chain links TRBV5-1 with TRBJ1-1; D might be TRBD1 (5 bases). CDR3 size: 14 residues. Trimming took off 3 bases at V and 7 bases at J, with 16 bases between the two ends. Looked up from germline, CDR1 is SGHRS and CDR2 is YFSETQ. The CDR3 reads CASSYRTEGNEAFF. Here the CDR3 DNA reads TGCGCCAGCAGCTATAGGACTGAGGGGAATGAAGCTTTCTTT.

The rearrangement uses TRBV6-5 and TRBJ1-4; D not certain. Trimming removed 0 bases from V and 7 bases from J, with 12 bases in between. CDR3 length equals 15 residues. In germline, CDR1 is MNHEY, CDR2 SVGAGI. The CDR3 region has the DNA TGTGCCAGCAGTTACTCACCCGGGCCCGGTGAAAAACTGTTTTTT. This translates into CASSYSPGPGEKLFF.

This chain links TRBV30 with TRBJ2-1; weak D call: TRBD2 (5 bases). Trimming took 1 base from V and 2 from J, leaving 9 bases between them. The CDR3 extends over 14 amino acids. From germline, CDR1 is GTSNPN and CDR2 SVGIG (reference sequence). As DNA, the CDR3 is TGTGCCTGGAGTGCGGAGGTTACCTACAATGAGCAGTTCTTC. This translates into CAWSAEVTYNEQFF.

This chain connects TRBV5-4 to TRBJ1-6, with 8 bases identical to TRBD1. The length of the CDR3 is 14 residues. Germline V lookup: CDR1 SGHNT, CDR2 YYREEE (reference sequence). The J segment lost 8 bases and the V segment lost 4 bases, leaving 5 bases of the junction unmatched. The CDR3 reads CASSPDRVYSPLHF. In nucleotides, the CDR3 is TGTGCCAGCAGCCCGGACAGGGTTTATTCACCCCTCCACTTT.

J is TRBJ2-1 and V is TRBV11-3; no clear D gene. Between the trimmed V and J ends, which lost 1 base and 0 bases, there was a span of 7 bases. Germline V gives CDR1 SGHNT, CDR2 YENEEA. The CDR3 is 15 residues long. The CDR3 region is CASSLGGSSYNEQFF. CDR3 nucleotide sequence: TGTGCCAGCAGCTTAGGTGGAAGCTCCTACAATGAGCAGTTCTTC.

The chain has TRBV25-1 and TRBJ2-2; the D call may be TRBD1 or TRBD2 (5 bases each). The CDR3 is 17 amino acids. Between the trimmed V and J ends, which lost 7 bases and 0 bases, there was a span of 18 bases. Per germline, CDR1 MGHDK and CDR2 SYGVNS. DNA for the CDR3: TGTGCCAGCACCAAGGGCCGGGACGGCACGAACACCGGGGAGCTGTTTTTT. Translating gives CASTKGRDGTNTGELFF.

The CDR3 loop reads CASSLSGSPYEQYF. CDR3 nucleotide sequence: TGTGCCAGCAGCTTATCAGGCAGCCCCTACGAGCAGTACTTC. The chain uses TRBV7-2 and TRBJ2-7; D gene ambiguous. The CDR3 has 14 residues. Germline CDR1 SGHTA, CDR2 FQGNSA. V lost 2 bases and J 2 bases, leaving 10 bases between the germline ends.

The V gene is TRBV28, the J gene TRBJ1-5; TRBD1 aligns across 10 bases. This CDR3 region has 15 residues. The junction had 11 bases not matched to a gene; V was cut back by 8 bases and J by 7 bases. The germline V gene has CDR1 MDHEN and CDR2 SYDVKM. DNA of the CDR3: TGTGCCAGCGGATCCGGGACAGGGGCTGCGCAGCCCCAGCATTTT. Translated, it gives CASGSGTGAAQPQHF.

This clone appeared once. The V call is TRBV27, the J call TRBJ2-7, with TRBD2 matching 12 bases. The CDR3 runs 17 residues. Unmatched junction bases numbered 10, after V lost 2 bases and J lost 5 bases. The germline CDR1 and CDR2 sequences are MNHEY and SMNVEV (reference sequence). The CDR3 DNA reads TGTGCCAGCAGTTTAAGCCGGTCGGGACTAGCGGGTGACGAGCAGTACTTC. Protein product: CASSLSRSGLAGDEQYF.

The gene calls are TRBV5-1 and TRBJ2-1, with 12 bases aligning to TRBD2. The V segment lost 2 bases and the J segment 5 bases; nucleotides outside the gene matches: 8. Germline values: CDR1 SGHRS, CDR2 YFSETQ. The CDR3 consists of 17 residues. DNA of the CDR3: TGCGCCAGCAGCTTCTTTAGGCTAGCGGGAGGGAACAATGAGCAGTTCTTC. Translated: CASSFFRLAGGNNEQFF.

The chain couples TRBV28 to TRBJ2-3; 7 positions agree with TRBD2. The CDR3 extends over 16 amino acids. Per germline, CDR1 MDHEN and CDR2 SYDVKM. With V trimmed by 3 bases and J by 3 bases, 9 bases remained unmatched. CDR3 nucleotide sequence: TGTGCCAGCAGTTTCAATGGCGGGAGTTTTACAGATACGCAGTATTTT. Protein sequence: CASSFNGGSFTDTQYF.

The rearrangement uses TRBV5-1 and TRBJ1-5; D is possibly TRBD1 (5 bases). The CDR3 spans 15 residues. Between the trimmed V and J ends, which lost 4 bases and 0 bases, there was a span of 11 bases. Germline lookup yields CDR1 SGHRS and CDR2 YFSETQ. CDR3 sequence: CASSPGGTSNQPQHF. The CDR3 coding sequence is TGCGCCAGCAGCCCCGGGGGGACTAGCAATCAGCCCCAGCATTTT.